This T cell receptor (beta chain) comes out of a study of OX40 agonist ivuxolimab in advanced cancers. Study in general: In three patients, partial responses were observed, one with hepatocellular carcinoma and two with cutaneous melanoma.

Some clones are missing from TCRdb's copy, which holds only in-frame ones; the method was immunoSEQ multiplex PCR. The sample has 60,000 to 75,000 clones; approximately 90% are singletons. In regard to this clone: Its antigen is undetermined.

Study observations and caveats: Among some nonresponders, normalized T-cell clonal expansion was also low.

The V end lost 7 bases, the J end lost 0 bases, and 5 bases lay between the germline ends. The V gene's germline CDR1 is SGDLS and CDR2 YYNGEE. This CDR3 region has 13 residues. Sequenced here: CD4+ or CD8+ T cells sorted from blood, sampled in a trial of the OX40 agonist ivuxolimab. The chain is built from TRBV9 and TRBJ2-6; D gene ambiguous. The TCR comes from an adult with an advanced solid tumor such as melanoma, head and neck, liver or kidney cancer. In nucleotides, the CDR3 is TGTGCCAGCCGTAACTCTGGGGCCAACGTCCTGACTTTC. This codes for CASRNSGANVLTF.